This T cell receptor (beta chain) was obtained from a study of blood T cells in healthy people across ages (dated by TCRdb to the mid-2010s). For context, the study as a whole: Template switching captured roughly one uniquely barcoded TCR beta cDNA molecule per two T cells in model experiments. To track age-related changes in TCR beta repertoire diversity, the study relied on deep sequencing normalized with unique cDNA molecular identifiers. Four age groups were formed from the donors: young (average 16 years), middle-aged (approximately 39), aged (roughly 58) and long-lived (more than 75). To avoid experimental bias, donors of different ages were distributed randomly across sequencing lanes. Using the same blood draw, the study looked at two additional independent replicas of 1 million unique cDNA reads for two donors, one aged 18 to 30 and the other aged 80 or older.

V and J are trimmed by 5 bases and 4 bases, and the gene matches miss 7 bases of the junction. Inclusive of the bounding cysteine and phenylalanine, the CDR3 is 14 residues long. This entry keeps only the CDR3 DNA: 42 bases, framed from base 1. Based on the germline V gene, the CDR1 and CDR2 sequences are SGHRS and YFSETQ. The library was generated by 5' RACE. Sequencer: Illumina HiSeq 2500. A second PCR of roughly 6 to 11 cycles was run with a J-beta primer mix and a sample-barcoded 5' primer. Each TCR beta cDNA molecule received a unique molecular identifier from a template-switch 5' adaptor carrying 12 random nucleotides. Each sample yielded at least 3 million CDR3-containing paired-end reads. The Mint cDNA synthesis kit, primed by a TRBC-specific oligonucleotide, was used to synthesize first-strand cDNA from all RNA. All cDNA was treated with uracil-DNA glycosylase and then went through a first 18-cycle PCR with the universal primers M1SS and BC2_uni_R. From the authors' description of their analysis: For normalization, 1 million high-quality reads were randomly selected from each sample, with every read carrying a distinct molecular identifier. Instead of being binned into consensus sequences, reads with shared molecular identifiers were discarded. MiTCR, run with a Q25 quality threshold and the strictest error-elimination algorithm, handled CDR3 identification, clonotype clustering and error correction. Lower-bound total TCR beta diversity was estimated with a nonparametric unseen species model using Euler transformation. TCRdb reanalyzed the raw reads on its own, using fastp at Q25 for trimming and MiXCR for clone calling, and kept in-frame beta chains. Every distinct CDR3 protein forms one entry, paired with its most common genes and DNA. The V and J calls reflect TCRdb's pipeline rather than the authors' work. In this sample the table shows some 1.4 million distinct CDR3 sequences, around 39% of which occur a single time. Clones ranked in the top ten supply 7.9% of the sample.

Details on this clonotype: What antigen it recognizes has not been identified. Within one base of it there is no much larger clone, and no base qualities were kept.

Results the study describes overall, beyond this receptor: Compared with the aged group, more naive CD4+ T cells, fewer expanded clones and increased TCR diversity were shown by the long-lived group, suggesting age selection. Observed TCR beta diversity per million T cells fell roughly linearly with age, and a significant reduction was already apparent by age around 40. Observed TCR beta diversity correlated strongly with the percentage of naive T cells measured by flow cytometry. The CMV infection status of donors was not known, potentially confounding age-related changes in expanded clonotypes. Estimates of total diversity based on one million sequenced T cells were regarded as lower bounds and as underestimates. Because profiling used bulk unsorted PBMCs, naive and antigen-experienced compartments could not be compared conclusively.

Donors were 39 systemically healthy Caucasian individuals from Russia aged roughly 6 to 90 years. Ten milliliters of peripheral blood were drawn from each donor into EDTA-treated Vacutainer tubes. PBMCs were isolated by Ficoll-Paque density-gradient centrifugation, with at least 6 million obtained per sample. Total RNA, at least 6 micrograms per sample, was extracted from PBMCs with Trizol reagent. Naive CD45RAhigh/CD27high T cell percentages were measured by flow cytometry on a PBMC aliquot from every donor. The specimen sequenced was blood. This clonotype was sampled from a woman under 30 in good health. The sequence joins TRBV5-1 to TRBJ1-2, with 8 junctional bases fitting TRBD1. The CDR3 loop reads CASRPGQGAYGYTF. At the DNA level, the sequence is TGCGCCAGCAGACCTGGACAGGGAGCCTATGGCTACACCTTC.